The clone carrying this T cell receptor (beta chain) was detected only a few times. Its target is not known. The entry originates in a study of OX40 agonist ivuxolimab in advanced cancers. Regarding the study as a whole: Relative to CD4+ cells, CD8+ T cells on average had more expanded clones.

The CDR3 is 11 residues long. Germline CDR1 reads MNHNY; CDR2 reads SVGAGI (reference sequence). V lost 6 bases to trimming and J lost 7 bases, with 4 bases between them. Clones were sequenced by immunoSEQ multiplex PCR, and TCRdb holds only the in-frame ones, with some missing. This sample has approximately 56,000 clones, with approximately 91% found just once. The TCR comes from an adult with an advanced solid tumor such as melanoma, head and neck, liver or kidney cancer. The specimen was CD4+ or CD8+ T cells sorted from blood, collected in a trial of the OX40 agonist ivuxolimab. The chain links TRBV6-6 to TRBJ1-6; no firm D call. CDR3 sequence reads: CASRTNSPLHF. The CDR3, as DNA: TGTGCCAGCAGGACGAATTCACCCCTCCACTTT.